This TCR beta chain comes out of a study of cytomegalovirus exposure and HLA in healthy donors. V gave up 5 bases and J gave up 6 bases; unmatched junction bases: 5. This CDR3 spans 15 amino acids. Looked up from germline, CDR1 is SGHDT and CDR2 is YYEEEE. Both 60 Vbeta primers and 13 Jbeta primers went into the PCR. TCRdb's copy holds only in-frame clones and misses some; the assay was immunoSEQ multiplex PCR. The profile covers 78,000 or so clones, with less than 85% appearing a single time and 2% to 3% taken by the ten largest. The V gene is TRBV5-6, the J gene TRBJ2-2; TRBD2 matches 12 bases. The sequencing sample was made of PBMCs. This receptor was obtained from a woman between 45 and 65 years old in good health and CMV-seronegative. CDR3 loop: CASRRLAGAPGELFF. The CDR3 DNA reads TGTGCCAGCAGACGACTAGCGGGAGCTCCCGGGGAGCTGTTTTTT. Combining the CDR3 with reference TRBV5-6 and TRBJ2-2 gives the whole variable domain DAGVTQSPTHLIKTRGQQVTLRCSPKSGHDTVSWYQQALGQGPQFIFQYYEEEERQRGNFPDRFSGHQFPNYSSELNVNALLLGDSALYLCASRRLAGAPGELFFGEGSRLTVL.